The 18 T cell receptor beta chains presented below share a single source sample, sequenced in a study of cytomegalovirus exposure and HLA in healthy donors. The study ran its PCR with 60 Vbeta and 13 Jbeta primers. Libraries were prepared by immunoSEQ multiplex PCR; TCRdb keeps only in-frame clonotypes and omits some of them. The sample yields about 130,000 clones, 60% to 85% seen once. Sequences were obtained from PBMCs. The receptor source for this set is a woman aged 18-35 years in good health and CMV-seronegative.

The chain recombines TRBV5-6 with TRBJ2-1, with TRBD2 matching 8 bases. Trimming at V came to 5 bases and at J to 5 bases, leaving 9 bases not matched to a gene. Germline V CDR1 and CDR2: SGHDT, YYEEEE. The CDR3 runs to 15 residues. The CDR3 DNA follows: TGTGCCAGCAGACCAACGGGAGGGCGAAACAATGAGCAGTTCTTC. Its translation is CASRPTGGRNNEQFF. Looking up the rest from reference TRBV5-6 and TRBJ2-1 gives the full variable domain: DAGVTQSPTHLIKTRGQQVTLRCSPKSGHDTVSWYQQALGQGPQFIFQYYEEEERQRGNFPDRFSGHQFPNYSSELNVNALLLGDSALYLCASRPTGGRNNEQFFGPGTRLTVL.

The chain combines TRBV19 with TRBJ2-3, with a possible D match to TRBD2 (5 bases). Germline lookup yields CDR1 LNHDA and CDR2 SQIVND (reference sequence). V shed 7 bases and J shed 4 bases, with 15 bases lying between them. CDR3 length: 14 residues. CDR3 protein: CASNNQRESDTQYF. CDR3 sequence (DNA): TGTGCCAGTAACAACCAAAGGGAGTCAGATACGCAGTATTTT.

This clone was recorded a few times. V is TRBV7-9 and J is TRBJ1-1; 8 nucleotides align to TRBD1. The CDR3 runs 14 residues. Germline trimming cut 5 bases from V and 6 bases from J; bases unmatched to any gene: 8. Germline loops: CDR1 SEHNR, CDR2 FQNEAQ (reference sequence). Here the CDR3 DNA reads TGTGCCAGCAGCATACCTACAGGGGGGCCTGAAGCTTTCTTT. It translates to CASSIPTGGPEAFF.

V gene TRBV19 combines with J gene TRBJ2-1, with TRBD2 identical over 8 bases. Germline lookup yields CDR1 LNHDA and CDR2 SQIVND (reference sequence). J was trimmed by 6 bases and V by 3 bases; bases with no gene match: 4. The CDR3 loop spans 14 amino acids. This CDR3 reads CASSISAGVNEQFF. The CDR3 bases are TGTGCCAGTAGTATCTCAGCGGGAGTCAATGAGCAGTTCTTC.

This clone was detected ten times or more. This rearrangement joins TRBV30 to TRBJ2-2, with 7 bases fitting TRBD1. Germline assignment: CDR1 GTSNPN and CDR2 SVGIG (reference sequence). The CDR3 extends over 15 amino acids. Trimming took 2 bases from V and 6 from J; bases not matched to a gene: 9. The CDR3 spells CAWSNSRTGAGELFF. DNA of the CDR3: TGTGCCTGGAGTAACTCCCGAACAGGGGCCGGGGAGCTGTTTTTT.

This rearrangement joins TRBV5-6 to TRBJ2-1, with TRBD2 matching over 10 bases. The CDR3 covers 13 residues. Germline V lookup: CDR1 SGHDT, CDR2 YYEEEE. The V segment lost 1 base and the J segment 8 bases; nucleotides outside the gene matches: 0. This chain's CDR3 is CASSLLAGDEQFF. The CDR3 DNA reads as TGTGCCAGCAGCTTGCTAGCGGGAGATGAGCAGTTCTTC.

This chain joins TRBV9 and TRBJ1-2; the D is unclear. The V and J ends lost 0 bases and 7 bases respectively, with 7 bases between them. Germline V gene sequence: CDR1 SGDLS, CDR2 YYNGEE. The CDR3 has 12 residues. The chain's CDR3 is CASSVEMSGYTF. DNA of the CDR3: TGTGCCAGCAGCGTAGAGATGAGTGGCTACACCTTC.

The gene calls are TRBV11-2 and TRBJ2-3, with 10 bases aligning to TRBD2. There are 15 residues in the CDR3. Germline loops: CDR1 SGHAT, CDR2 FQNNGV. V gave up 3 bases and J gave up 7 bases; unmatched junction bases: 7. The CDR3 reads CASSFGASGRYTQYF. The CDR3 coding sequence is TGTGCCAGCAGCTTTGGGGCTAGCGGGAGATATACGCAGTATTTT.

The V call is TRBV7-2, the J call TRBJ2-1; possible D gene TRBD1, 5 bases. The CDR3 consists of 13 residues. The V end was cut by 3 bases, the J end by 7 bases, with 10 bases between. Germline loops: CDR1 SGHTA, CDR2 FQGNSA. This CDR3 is CASSFDRRNEQFF. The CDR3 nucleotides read TGTGCCAGCAGCTTCGACAGAAGGAATGAGCAGTTCTTC.

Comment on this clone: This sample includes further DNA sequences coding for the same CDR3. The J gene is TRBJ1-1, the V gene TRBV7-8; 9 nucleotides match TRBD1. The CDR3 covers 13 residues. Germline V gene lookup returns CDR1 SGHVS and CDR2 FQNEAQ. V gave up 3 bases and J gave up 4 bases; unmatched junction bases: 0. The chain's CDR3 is CASSLGQGTEAFF. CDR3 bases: TGTGCCAGCAGCTTGGGACAGGGCACTGAAGCTTTCTTT.

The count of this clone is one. The CDR3 sequence is CASSAQLPGQGHEKLFF. The CDR3 region has the DNA TGTGCCAGCAGTGCGCAACTCCCGGGACAGGGTCATGAAAAACTGTTTTTT. The rearrangement uses TRBV6-1 and TRBJ1-4; 9 bases align to TRBD1. J gave up 6 bases and V 4 bases, and 12 bases lay outside the gene matches. CDR3 size: 17 residues. Per germline, CDR1 MNHNS and CDR2 SASEGT.

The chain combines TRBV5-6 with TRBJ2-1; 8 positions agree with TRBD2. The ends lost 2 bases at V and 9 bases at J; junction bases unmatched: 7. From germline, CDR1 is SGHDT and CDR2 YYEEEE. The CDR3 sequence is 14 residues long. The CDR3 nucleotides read TGTGCCAGCAGCTTTCGGGGGGGCGGCGGTGAGCAGTTCTTC. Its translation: CASSFRGGGGEQFF.

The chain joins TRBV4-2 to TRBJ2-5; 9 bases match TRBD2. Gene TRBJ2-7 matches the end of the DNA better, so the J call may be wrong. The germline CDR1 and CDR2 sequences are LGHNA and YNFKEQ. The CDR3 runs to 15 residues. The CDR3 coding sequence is TGTGCCAGCAGCCAAGATCTCAGCGGGAGGAGCGAGCAGTACTTC. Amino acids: CASSQDLSGRSEQYF.

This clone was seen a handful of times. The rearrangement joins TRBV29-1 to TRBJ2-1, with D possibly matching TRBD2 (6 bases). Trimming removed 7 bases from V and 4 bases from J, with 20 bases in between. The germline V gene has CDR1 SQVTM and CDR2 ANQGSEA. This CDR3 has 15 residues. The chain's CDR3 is CSAPGSSEGYNEQFF. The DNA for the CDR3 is TGCAGCGCCCCAGGGTCTAGCGAAGGATACAATGAGCAGTTCTTC.

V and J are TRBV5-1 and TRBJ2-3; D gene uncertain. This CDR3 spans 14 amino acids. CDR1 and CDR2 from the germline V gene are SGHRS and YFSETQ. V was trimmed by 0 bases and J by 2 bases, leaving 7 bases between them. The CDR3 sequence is CASSLDAYTDTQYF. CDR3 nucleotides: TGCGCCAGCAGCTTGGACGCGTACACAGATACGCAGTATTTT.

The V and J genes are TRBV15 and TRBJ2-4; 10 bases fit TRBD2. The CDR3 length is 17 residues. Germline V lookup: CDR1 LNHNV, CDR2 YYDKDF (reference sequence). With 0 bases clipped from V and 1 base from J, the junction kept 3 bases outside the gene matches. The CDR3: CATSRDGTSVAKNIQYF. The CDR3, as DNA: TGTGCCACCAGCAGAGATGGGACTAGCGTGGCCAAAAACATTCAGTACTTC.

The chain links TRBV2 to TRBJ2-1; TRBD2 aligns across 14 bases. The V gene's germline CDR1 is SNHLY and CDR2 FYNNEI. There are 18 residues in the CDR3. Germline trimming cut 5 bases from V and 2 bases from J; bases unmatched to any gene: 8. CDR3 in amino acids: CASSPGLAGGRAYNEQFF. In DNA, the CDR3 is TGTGCCAGCAGTCCCGGACTAGCGGGAGGACGGGCCTACAATGAGCAGTTCTTC.

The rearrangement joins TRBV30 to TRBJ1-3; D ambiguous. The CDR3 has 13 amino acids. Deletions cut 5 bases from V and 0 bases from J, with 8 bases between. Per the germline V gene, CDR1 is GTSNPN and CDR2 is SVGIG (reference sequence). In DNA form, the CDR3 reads TGTGCCTGGTCAGTATCCTCTGGAAACACCATATATTTT. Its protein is CAWSVSSGNTIYF.